The present T cell receptor (beta chain) was sequenced within a study of T cell responses to AZD1222 COVID-19 vaccine (dated by TCRdb to 2020 to 2022). General notes on the study: AZD1222 recipients whose second dose came at about 4 weeks and those whose second dose came at about 12 weeks were combined into one group, since spike-specific TCR depth and breadth did not differ between the two schedules. TCR sequencing covered more than 230 trial participants: 207 given two doses of AZD1222 and approximately 26 given two doses of MenACWY control vaccine. Trial participants were enrolled by age into 18-55, 56-69 and 70-plus year subgroups, with roughly 160, 29 and 62 TCR-sequenced participants respectively.

Points on this clone: No cognate antigen has been identified for it. Nothing much larger sits one base from this clone, and base qualities are not available. Other DNA sequences in this sample translate to the same CDR3.

The V and J ends are trimmed by 7 bases and 3 bases, leaving 12 bases between them. The CDR3 runs 13 residues from the cysteine to the phenylalanine. CDR3 DNA is the only sequence kept; it has 39 bases, read in frame from the first base. The intended sense of this specimen's time point label: baseline before first vaccination. Vaccinee samples came from UK trials COV001 and COV002, including a single-blind randomized controlled phase 2/3 trial of AZD1222 (ChAdOx1 nCoV-19) in healthy adults. Trial participant PBMC samples were collected at day 0 and day 28 after the second dose for TCRbeta chain sequencing. Study-wide conclusions, independent of this receptor: Reportedly, close to half of the unique spike-specific TCRs recognized epitopes lying outside the regions that are mutated in the B.1.351 and B.1.1.7 variants. Participants were mostly white British, with more females than males. The authors suggested clonal diversity may have been underestimated. Because no day 14 peak-response samples were available, repertoires were characterized only after the peak T cell response. In the small 56-69-year group, the increase in depth fell short of significance, most likely because of low power. After two AZD1222 doses, spike-specific TCR breadth and depth were significantly higher than at day 0 and than in MenACWY recipients. Conclusions about previously exposed vaccinees are limited because only a handful of AZD1222 recipients were SARS-CoV-2 seropositive at baseline. The vaccine-associated CD4 TCRs covered the entire spike protein, and the dominant responses fell in regions 160-218 and 743-854.

The CDR3 regions of human TCRbeta chains were analyzed by immunosequencing. In the authors' own workflow: TCRs in the repertoires were compared against a reference library of SARS-CoV-2-specific TCRs that had been generated with the MIRA antigen-specificity platform. Breadth was defined as the fraction of unique TCRs that were SARS-CoV-2-associated. Depth was defined as the fraction of total T cells that were SARS-CoV-2-associated. Each spike-specific TCR was assigned to its reactive spike region and to a CD4 or CD8 class using the MIRA data. Log10-transformed breadth and depth values were compared by one-way ANOVA with Sidak's multiple comparisons tests. Not all clones reach the TCRdb copy of this immuneACCESS table, which keeps in-frame sequences only. Checked studies attribute under half of the gap to unresolved V genes and leave the rest unexplained. Clone size and the V and J calls come from that table; the DNA yielded D and trimming. The sample contains 120,000 or so clones, about nine tenths of them found a single time. The ten biggest clones cover approximately 4.8% of the sample.

The chain uses TRBV12-3 or TRBV12-4 and TRBJ1-1, with no reliable assignment of the D segment. This sequence originates from an adult in good health. Sequencing used peripheral blood, obtained on day 0 of AZD1222 vaccination. The DNA sequence reads TGTGCCAGCACGCTATCAGCCGACACTGAAGCTTTCTTT. This gives the protein CASTLSADTEAFF.